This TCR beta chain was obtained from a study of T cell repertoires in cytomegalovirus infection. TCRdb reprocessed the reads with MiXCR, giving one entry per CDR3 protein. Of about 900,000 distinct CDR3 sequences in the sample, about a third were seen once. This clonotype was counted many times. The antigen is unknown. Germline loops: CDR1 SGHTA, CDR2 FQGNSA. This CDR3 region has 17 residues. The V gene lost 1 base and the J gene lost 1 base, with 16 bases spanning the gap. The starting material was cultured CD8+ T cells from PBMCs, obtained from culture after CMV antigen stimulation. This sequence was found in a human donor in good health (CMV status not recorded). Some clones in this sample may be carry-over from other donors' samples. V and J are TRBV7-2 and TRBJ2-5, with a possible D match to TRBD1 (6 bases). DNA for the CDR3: TGTGCCAGCAGCTTAGGAAGCAGGGGCCACTTCCAAGAGACCCAGTACTTC. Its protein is CASSLGSRGHFQETQYF.